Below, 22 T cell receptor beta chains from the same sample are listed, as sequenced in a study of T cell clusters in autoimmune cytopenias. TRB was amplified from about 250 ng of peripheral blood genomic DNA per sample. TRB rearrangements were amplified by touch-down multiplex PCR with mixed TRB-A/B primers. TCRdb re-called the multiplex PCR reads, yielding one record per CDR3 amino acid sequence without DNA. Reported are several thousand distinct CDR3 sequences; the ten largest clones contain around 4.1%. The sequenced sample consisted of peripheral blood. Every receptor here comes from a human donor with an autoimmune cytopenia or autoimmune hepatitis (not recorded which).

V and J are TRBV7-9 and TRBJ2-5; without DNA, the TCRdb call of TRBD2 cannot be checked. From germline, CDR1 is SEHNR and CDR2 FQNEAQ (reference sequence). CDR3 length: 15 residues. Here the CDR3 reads CASSLAGGRQETQYF.

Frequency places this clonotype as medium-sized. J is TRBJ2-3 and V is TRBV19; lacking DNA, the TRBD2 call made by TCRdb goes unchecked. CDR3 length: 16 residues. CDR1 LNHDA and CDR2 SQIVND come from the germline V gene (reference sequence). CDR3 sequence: CASGTSGRTSTDTQYF.

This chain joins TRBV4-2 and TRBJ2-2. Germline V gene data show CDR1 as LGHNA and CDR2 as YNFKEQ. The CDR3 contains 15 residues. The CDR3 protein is CASSQANANTGELFF.

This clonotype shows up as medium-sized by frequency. The CDR3 protein is CSALFNYGYTF. The rearrangement links TRBV29-1 to TRBJ1-2. Germline V CDR1 and CDR2: SQVTM, ANQGSEA. The CDR3 covers 11 residues.

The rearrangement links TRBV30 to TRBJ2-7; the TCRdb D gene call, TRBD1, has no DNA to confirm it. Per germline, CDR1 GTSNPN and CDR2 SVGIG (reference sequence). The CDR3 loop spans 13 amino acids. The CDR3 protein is CAWRRGQGPEQYF.

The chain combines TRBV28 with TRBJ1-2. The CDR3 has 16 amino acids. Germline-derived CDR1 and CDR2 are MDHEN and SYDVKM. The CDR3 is CATTSAALGPNYGYTF.

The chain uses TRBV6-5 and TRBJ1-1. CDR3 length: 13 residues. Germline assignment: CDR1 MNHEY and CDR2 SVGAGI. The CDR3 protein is CAISPPGGTEAFF.

CDR3 residues: CASSGGTAIFEQYF. The genes are TRBV27 and TRBJ2-7; TCRdb's D gene call, TRBD2, goes unchecked for lack of DNA. This CDR3 has 14 residues. Germline V gives CDR1 MNHEY, CDR2 SMNVEV (reference sequence).

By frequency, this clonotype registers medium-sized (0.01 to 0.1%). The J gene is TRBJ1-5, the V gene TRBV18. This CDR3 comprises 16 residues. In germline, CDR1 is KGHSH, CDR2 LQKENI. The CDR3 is CASSPGEGWRNQPQHF.

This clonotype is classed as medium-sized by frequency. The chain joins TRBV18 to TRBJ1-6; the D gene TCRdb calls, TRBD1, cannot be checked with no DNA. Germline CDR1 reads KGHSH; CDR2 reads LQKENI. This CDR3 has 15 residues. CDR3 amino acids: CASSPRGDNNSPLHF. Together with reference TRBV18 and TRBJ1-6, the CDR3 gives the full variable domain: NAGVMQNPRHLVRRRGQEARLRCSPMKGHSHVYWYRQLPEEGLKFMVYLQKENIIDESGMPKERFSAEFPKEGPSILRIQQVVRGDSAAYFCASSPRGDNNSPLHFGNGTRLTVT.

The CDR3 loop is CASSPTSGTGGTGNTIYF. The V gene is TRBV18, the J gene TRBJ1-3; there is no DNA to check the TCRdb D call of TRBD1. Germline lookup yields CDR1 KGHSH and CDR2 LQKENI. The CDR3 runs 18 residues.

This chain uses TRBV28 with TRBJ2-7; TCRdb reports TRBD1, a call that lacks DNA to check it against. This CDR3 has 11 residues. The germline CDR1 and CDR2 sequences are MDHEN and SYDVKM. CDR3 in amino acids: CASSWTYEQYF.

CDR3 region: CASSTGTGGVYEQYF. The V call is TRBV19, the J call TRBJ2-7; absent DNA, TCRdb's TRBD1 call cannot be checked. CDR1 and CDR2 from the germline V gene are LNHDA and SQIVND (reference sequence). The CDR3 covers 15 residues.

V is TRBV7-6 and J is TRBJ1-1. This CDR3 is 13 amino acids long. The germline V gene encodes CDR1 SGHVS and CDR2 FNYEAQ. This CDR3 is CASSLGIYTEAFF.

The CDR3 loop reads CASSLGQYNEQFF. This sequence joins TRBV5-6 and TRBJ2-1; TCRdb designates TRBD1, a call that cannot be tested without DNA. Germline CDR1 reads SGHDT; CDR2 reads YYEEEE. CDR3 size: 13 residues.

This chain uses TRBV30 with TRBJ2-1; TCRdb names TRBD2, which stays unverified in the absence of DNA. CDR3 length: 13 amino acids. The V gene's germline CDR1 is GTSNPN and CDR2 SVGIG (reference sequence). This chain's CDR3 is CAHRLAGSREQFF.

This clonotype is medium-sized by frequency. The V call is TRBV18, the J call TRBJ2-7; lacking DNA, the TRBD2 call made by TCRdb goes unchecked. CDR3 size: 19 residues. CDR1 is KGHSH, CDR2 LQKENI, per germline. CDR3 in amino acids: CASSPATLGGGGLSYEQYF.

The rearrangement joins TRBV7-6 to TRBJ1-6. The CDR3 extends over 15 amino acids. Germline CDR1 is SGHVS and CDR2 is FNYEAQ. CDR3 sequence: CASSLAGSDNSPLHF.

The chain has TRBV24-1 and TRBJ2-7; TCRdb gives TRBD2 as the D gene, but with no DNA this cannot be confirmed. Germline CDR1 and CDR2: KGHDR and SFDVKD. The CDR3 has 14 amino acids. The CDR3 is CATSEGGRGNEQYF.

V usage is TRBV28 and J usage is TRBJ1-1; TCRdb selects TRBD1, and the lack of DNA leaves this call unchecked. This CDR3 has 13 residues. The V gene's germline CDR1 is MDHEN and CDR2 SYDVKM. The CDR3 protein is CASRDRGYTEAFF.

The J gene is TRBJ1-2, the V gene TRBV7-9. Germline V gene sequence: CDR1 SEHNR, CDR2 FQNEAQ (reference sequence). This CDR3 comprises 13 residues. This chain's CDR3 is CASSLAPVYGYTF.

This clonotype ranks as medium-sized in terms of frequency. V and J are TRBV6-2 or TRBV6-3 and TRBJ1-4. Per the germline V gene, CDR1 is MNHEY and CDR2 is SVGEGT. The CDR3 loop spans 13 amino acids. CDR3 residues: CASMADGNEKLFF.